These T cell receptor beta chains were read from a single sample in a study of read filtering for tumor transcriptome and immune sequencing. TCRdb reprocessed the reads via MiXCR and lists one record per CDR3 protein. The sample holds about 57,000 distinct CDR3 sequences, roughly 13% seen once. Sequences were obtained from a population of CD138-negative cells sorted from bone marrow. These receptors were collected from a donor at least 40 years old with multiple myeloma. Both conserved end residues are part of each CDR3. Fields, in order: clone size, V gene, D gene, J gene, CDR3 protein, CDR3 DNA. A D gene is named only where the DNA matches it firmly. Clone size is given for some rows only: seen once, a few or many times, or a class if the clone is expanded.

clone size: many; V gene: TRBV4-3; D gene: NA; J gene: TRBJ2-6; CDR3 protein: CASSQEGGTGANVLTF; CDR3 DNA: TGCGCCAGCAGCCAAGAAGGAGGGACTGGGGCCAACGTCCTGACTTTC
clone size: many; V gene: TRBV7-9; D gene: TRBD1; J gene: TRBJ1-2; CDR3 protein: CASSLTGGADYTF; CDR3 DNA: TGTGCCAGCAGCCTGACAGGGGGCGCCGACTACACCTTC
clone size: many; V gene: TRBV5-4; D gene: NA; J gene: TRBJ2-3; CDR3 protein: CASSKLEDSDTQYF; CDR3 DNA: TGTGCCAGCAGCAAACTGGAGGACTCAGATACGCAGTATTTT
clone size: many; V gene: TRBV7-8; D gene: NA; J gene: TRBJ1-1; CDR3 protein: CASSLGTARLNTEAFF; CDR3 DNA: TGTGCCAGCAGCTTAGGTACAGCTAGATTGAACACTGAAGCTTTCTTT
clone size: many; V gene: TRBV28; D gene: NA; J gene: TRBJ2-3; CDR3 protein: CASSSPPSLTDTQYF; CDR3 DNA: TGTGCCAGCAGTTCCCCCCCGAGCCTCACAGATACGCAGTATTTT
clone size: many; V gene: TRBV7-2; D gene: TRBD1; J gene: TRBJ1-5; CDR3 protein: CASSLAGRGHQPQHF; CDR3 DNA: TGTGCCAGCAGCTTAGCGGGCAGGGGGCATCAGCCCCAGCATTTT
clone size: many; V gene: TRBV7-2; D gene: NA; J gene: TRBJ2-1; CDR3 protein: CASSLDQAGSYNEQFF; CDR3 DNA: TGTGCCAGCAGCTTAGACCAGGCGGGCTCCTACAATGAGCAGTTCTTC
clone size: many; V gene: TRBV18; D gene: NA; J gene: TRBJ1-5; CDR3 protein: CASSPGNSNQPQHF; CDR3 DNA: TGTGCCAGCTCACCAGGGAATAGCAATCAGCCCCAGCATTTT
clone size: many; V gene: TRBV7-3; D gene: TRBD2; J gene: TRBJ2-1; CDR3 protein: CASSSQLASSYNEQFF; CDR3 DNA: TGTGCCAGCAGCTCACAACTAGCGAGCTCCTACAATGAGCAGTTCTTC
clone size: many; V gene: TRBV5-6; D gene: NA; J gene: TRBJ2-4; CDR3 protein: CASSFPLGQNIQYF; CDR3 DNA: TGTGCCAGCAGCTTTCCCCTAGGACAAAACATTCAGTACTTC
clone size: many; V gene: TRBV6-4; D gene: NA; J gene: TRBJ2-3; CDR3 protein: CASSPIHGQRGTQYF; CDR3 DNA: TGTGCCAGCAGTCCGATACACGGCCAACGGGGTACGCAGTATTTT
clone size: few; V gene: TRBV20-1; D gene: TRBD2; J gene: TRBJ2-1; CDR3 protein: CSAPRAREGSEQFF; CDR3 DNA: TGCAGTGCCCCCAGGGCGCGGGAGGGATCTGAGCAGTTCTTC
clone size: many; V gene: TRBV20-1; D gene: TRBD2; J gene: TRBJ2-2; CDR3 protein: CSARDIWAGGISNTGELFF; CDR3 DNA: TGCAGTGCTAGAGATATTTGGGCGGGAGGGATATCGAACACCGGGGAGCTGTTTTTT
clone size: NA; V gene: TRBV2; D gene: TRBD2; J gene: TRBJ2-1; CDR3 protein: CASGGDYSYNEQFF; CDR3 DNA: TGTGCCAGCGGAGGGGACTATTCCTACAATGAGCAGTTCTTC
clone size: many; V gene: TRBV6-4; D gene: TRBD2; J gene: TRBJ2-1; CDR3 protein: CASSETPSGSGEQFF; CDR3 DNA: TGTGCCAGCAGTGAAACCCCTAGCGGGAGTGGGGAGCAGTTCTTC